Following are 27 T cell receptor beta chains from one sample sequenced in a study of blood T cell repertoires in COVID-19 (dated by TCRdb to 2019 to 2021). Library preparation employed the immunoSEQ multiplex PCR assay. Held by TCRdb, this immuneACCESS table contains in-frame sequences only and omits some clones. Under half of the omission traces to an unresolved V gene where checked; the cause of the rest is unknown. The table for this sample lists around 360,000 clones; about 87% of them were counted only once. The top ten clonotypes cover under 11% of the sample. Source material: peripheral blood. The source is a woman in her twenties or thirties with COVID-19, enrolled during active disease.

The chain combines TRBV7-2 with TRBJ1-5; no clear D. In germline, CDR1 is SGHTA, CDR2 FQGNSA. V gave up 2 bases and J gave up 7 bases, with 9 bases separating them. CDR3 length: 13 amino acids. The CDR3 DNA is TGTGCCAGCAGCTTACAGGTTGTGCAGCCCCAGCATTTT. This sequence encodes CASSLQVVQPQHF.

The CDR3 region has the DNA TGTGCCAGCAGTTACGAGGGTACAAAGTACAATGAGCAGTTCTTC. Its protein product is CASSYEGTKYNEQFF. The chain joins TRBV27 to TRBJ2-1; D might be TRBD2 (5 bases). The germline V gene encodes CDR1 MNHEY and CDR2 SMNVEV (reference sequence). Trimming cost V 4 bases and J 4 bases, with 14 bases left between them. This CDR3 region has 15 residues.

The rearrangement uses TRBV5-1 and TRBJ2-7; D gene unclear. Deletions cut 6 bases from V and 4 bases from J, with 8 bases between. Per the germline V gene, CDR1 is SGHRS and CDR2 is YFSETQ. The CDR3 extends over 11 amino acids. The CDR3 DNA sequence: TGCGCCAGCACGCCCCTATACGAGCAGTACTTC. This gives the protein CASTPLYEQYF.

The J gene is TRBJ2-2, the V gene TRBV7-2, with 9 nucleotides matching TRBD1. The CDR3 sequence is 15 residues long. Germline V gives CDR1 SGHTA, CDR2 FQGNSA. V lost 5 bases, J lost 7 bases, and 8 bases stayed unmatched. The CDR3 DNA is TGTGCCAGCAGCGCAGGGACAGGGTGGAACGGGGAGCTGTTTTTT. Protein: CASSAGTGWNGELFF.

The chain links TRBV10-2 to TRBJ2-5; 10 bases line up with TRBD2. Trimming took 6 bases from V and 5 from J; bases not matched to a gene: 6. CDR1 and CDR2 from the germline V gene are WSHSY and SAAADI. The CDR3 contains 14 residues. CDR3 region: CASRLAGEEETQYF. The CDR3 nucleotides are TGCGCCAGCAGGCTAGCGGGAGAAGAGGAGACCCAGTACTTC.

The rearrangement links TRBV19 to TRBJ2-1; D remains unclear. The CDR3 is made up of 13 amino acids. V gave up 1 base and J gave up 7 bases, with 8 bases separating them. Germline V gene data show CDR1 as LNHDA and CDR2 as SQIVND (reference sequence). CDR3: CASSIVLTNEQFF. CDR3 in DNA: TGTGCCAGTAGTATAGTACTGACTAATGAGCAGTTCTTC.

This sequence joins TRBV6-5 and TRBJ2-7, with 10 bases matching TRBD1. The germline V gene encodes CDR1 MNHEY and CDR2 SVGAGI. CDR3 length: 15 residues. Trimming removed 7 bases from V and 1 base from J; junction bases left unmatched: 7. The CDR3 DNA follows: TGTGCCAGCAAACACAGGGACAGGGGTTCCTACGAGCAGTACTTC. This codes for CASKHRDRGSYEQYF.

This chain links TRBV6-5 with TRBJ2-7; TRBD1 might be the D (6 bases). The V gene lost 8 bases and the J gene lost 1 base, with 12 bases spanning the gap. From germline, CDR1 is MNHEY and CDR2 SVGAGI. The CDR3 length is 13 residues. CDR3 protein: CASHRDGSYEQYF. The CDR3 DNA is TGTGCCAGCCACAGGGACGGATCCTACGAGCAGTACTTC.

This chain links TRBV18 with TRBJ2-4; 8 positions match TRBD2. Germline CDR1 is KGHSH and CDR2 is LQKENI. This CDR3 contains 15 residues. J was trimmed by 8 bases and V by 4 bases; bases with no gene match: 10. The CDR3 DNA reads TGTGCCAGCTCACAACAAGCGGGAGATTCGGACATTCAGTACTTC. Translated: CASSQQAGDSDIQYF.

The V gene is TRBV6-6, the J gene TRBJ2-7; D possibly corresponds to TRBD1 (5 bases). This CDR3 is 13 amino acids long. Germline V gives CDR1 MNHNY, CDR2 SVGAGI (reference sequence). The V end was cut by 2 bases, the J end by 5 bases, with 10 bases between. In nucleotides, the CDR3 is TGTGCCAGCAGTTACGGGGTCAGGGACGAGCAGTACTTC. It is translated as CASSYGVRDEQYF.

The chain employs TRBV19 and TRBJ2-3, with D tentatively TRBD1 (5 bases). This CDR3 contains 16 residues. The germline gives CDR1 LNHDA, CDR2 SQIVND (reference sequence). Trimming stripped 3 bases from V and 4 bases from J, with 17 bases between. Here the CDR3 DNA reads TGTGCCAGTAGTATGGCCAGGGAAGACCGTCCAGATACGCAGTATTTT. This translates into CASSMAREDRPDTQYF. The variable domain in full, completed from reference TRBV19 and TRBJ2-3, reads DGGITQSPKYLFRKEGQNVTLSCEQNLNHDAMYWYRQDPGQGLRLIYYSQIVNDFQKGDIAEGYSVSREKKESFPLTVTSAQKNPTAFYLCASSMAREDRPDTQYFGPGTRLTVL.

This clone was seen a few times. The chain links TRBV5-1 to TRBJ2-3; D may be TRBD2 (6 bases). The CDR3 runs 15 residues. Deletions cut 3 bases from V and 0 bases from J, with 11 bases between. The germline V gene encodes CDR1 SGHRS and CDR2 YFSETQ. CDR3 loop: CASSYSGGSTDTQYF. CDR3 coding DNA: TGCGCCAGCAGCTACTCCGGAGGGAGCACAGATACGCAGTATTTT.

V and J are TRBV29-1 and TRBJ2-3; perhaps TRBD2 as D (7 bases). Germline CDR1 reads SQVTM; CDR2 reads ANQGSEA. This CDR3 region has 12 residues. Trimming stripped 8 bases from V and 2 bases from J, with 11 bases between. The CDR3 DNA reads TGCAGCCACCGGGGGGCCACAGATACGCAGTATTTT. Protein product: CSHRGATDTQYF.

The chain employs TRBV29-1 and TRBJ1-2; 9 bases fit TRBD1. CDR3 length: 11 amino acids. In germline, CDR1 is SQVTM, CDR2 ANQGSEA. J was trimmed by 7 bases and V by 6 bases; bases with no gene match: 3. The CDR3 is CSVRTGAGYTF. The CDR3 DNA follows: TGCAGCGTCCGGACAGGGGCTGGCTACACCTTC.

This clone was recorded a few times. The chain links TRBV7-9 to TRBJ2-1, with 8 bases matching TRBD1. J gave up 6 bases and V 5 bases, and 12 bases lay outside the gene matches. The CDR3 is 16 amino acids. Germline CDR1 is SEHNR and CDR2 is FQNEAQ (reference sequence). This CDR3 is CASSLGTGGWGNEQFF. The CDR3 DNA follows: TGTGCCAGCAGCCTAGGGACAGGCGGCTGGGGCAATGAGCAGTTCTTC.

The rearrangement links TRBV5-4 to TRBJ2-3; D is uncertain. Germline V gene data show CDR1 as SGHNT and CDR2 as YYREEE (reference sequence). Trimming pared 4 bases from V and 4 bases from J, leaving 13 bases between. This CDR3 is 14 amino acids long. CDR3 nucleotides: TGTGCCAGCAGCCCCCGGCAGGTTGCAGATACGCAGTATTTT. This codes for CASSPRQVADTQYF.

This chain connects TRBV2 to TRBJ2-7, with TRBD1 identical over 7 bases. Germline V gene lookup returns CDR1 SNHLY and CDR2 FYNNEI. With V trimmed by 7 bases and J by 6 bases, 18 bases remained unmatched. This CDR3 spans 16 amino acids. The CDR3 loop is CASKARGQGVSVEQYF. The CDR3 DNA sequence: TGTGCCAGCAAAGCTCGCGGGCAGGGGGTATCCGTCGAGCAGTACTTC.

J is TRBJ2-3 and V is TRBV5-1; 7 bases align to TRBD2. This CDR3 has 14 amino acids. In germline, CDR1 is SGHRS, CDR2 YFSETQ. Trimming at V came to 0 bases and at J to 3 bases, leaving 1 base not matched to a gene. In DNA, the CDR3 is TGCGCCAGCAGCTTGGTTAGCGGGACAGATACGCAGTATTTT. This encodes CASSLVSGTDTQYF.

In regard to this clone: The conserved phenylalanine or tryptophan normally closing the CDR3 is absent here, so this likely arose from a read error. Because the CDR3's place on the DNA is in doubt, the DNA is left out and the CDR3 is given as listed by TCRdb. The chain joins TRBV11-2 to TRBJ2-7; the DNA was not compared with TRBD2, the D call given in the table. Germline V gene lookup returns CDR1 SGHAT and CDR2 FQNNGV. Inclusive of both ends, the CDR3 amounts to 12 amino acids. This CDR3 reads CASSQTGGRARI.

Concerning this clone: Other DNA sequences in this specimen translate into the identical CDR3. The chain combines TRBV6-5 with TRBJ1-4, with D possibly matching TRBD1 (6 bases). CDR3 size: 14 residues. Trimming cost V 6 bases and J 0 bases, with 8 bases left between them. Germline assignment: CDR1 MNHEY and CDR2 SVGAGI. DNA for the CDR3: TGTGCCAGCAGCAGGACAGCAACTAATGAAAAACTGTTTTTT. Encoded protein: CASSRTATNEKLFF.

The gene calls are TRBV16 and TRBJ1-5, with TRBD1 as a possible D gene (6 bases). The germline V gene encodes CDR1 KGHSY and CDR2 FQNENV. Trimming pared 0 bases from V and 6 bases from J, leaving 9 bases between. This CDR3 is built from 14 residues. CDR3 amino acids: CASSQSRGGQPQHF. DNA of the CDR3: TGTGCCAGCAGCCAATCCCGAGGGGGTCAGCCCCAGCATTTT.

A single count supports this clone. V gene TRBV10-3 combines with J gene TRBJ2-6; a weak D match, TRBD1 (6 bases). The ends were cut back, 10 bases at V and 4 bases at J, with 14 bases in the middle. This CDR3 is built from 14 residues. The germline V gene has CDR1 ENHRY and CDR2 SYGVKD. The CDR3 is CATGPGAGANVLTF. DNA for the CDR3: TGTGCCACGGGGCCAGGGGCCGGGGCCAACGTCCTGACTTTC.

The chain combines TRBV28 with TRBJ1-1; no definite D call. This CDR3 region has 15 residues. Germline values: CDR1 MDHEN, CDR2 SYDVKM. V was clipped by 7 bases and J by 5 bases, with 20 bases between them. CDR3 in amino acids: CASTTLPGMRTEAFF. The DNA of the CDR3 is TGTGCCAGCACCACACTCCCGGGAATGAGGACTGAAGCTTTCTTT.

The sample holds one count of this clone. The chain joins TRBV30 to TRBJ2-1; TRBD2 aligns across 15 bases. The CDR3 sequence is 17 residues long. Germline V gene sequence: CDR1 GTSNPN, CDR2 SVGIG (reference sequence). Losses at the gene ends were 4 bases for V and 7 bases for J; bases not matched to a gene: 11. CDR3 amino acids: CAWTRTSGRGSRNEQFF. The CDR3 DNA is TGTGCCTGGACCCGGACTAGCGGGAGGGGGTCTCGGAATGAGCAGTTCTTC.

The V call is TRBV5-8, the J call TRBJ2-4; 8 bases align to TRBD2. From germline, CDR1 is SGHTS and CDR2 YDEGEE. V was clipped by 2 bases and J by 9 bases; unmatched bases: 7. This CDR3 region has 14 residues. The CDR3, as DNA: TGTGCCAGCAGCTTTCCCGGGAGGGCCGTCATTCAGTACTTC. It yields the protein CASSFPGRAVIQYF.

For this clone: Additional DNA sequences in this sample encode the identical CDR3. This sequence joins TRBV18 and TRBJ2-7; no reliable D call. The CDR3 spans 12 residues. V lost 3 bases to trimming and J lost 6 bases, with 9 bases between them. The germline gives CDR1 KGHSH, CDR2 LQKENI. The CDR3 DNA reads TGTGCCAGCTCACCCGGTGGTGGCGAGCAGTACTTC. This translates into CASSPGGGEQYF.

The chain has TRBV5-1 and TRBJ2-3; 10 positions agree with TRBD1. Unmatched junction bases numbered 3, after V lost 7 bases and J lost 4 bases. CDR1 SGHRS and CDR2 YFSETQ come from the germline V gene. The CDR3 consists of 13 residues. CDR3 nucleotide sequence: TGCGCCAGCGGACAGGGGGGCCCAGATACGCAGTATTTT. Its protein is CASGQGGPDTQYF.